This T cell receptor (beta chain) was retrieved from a study of OX40 agonist ivuxolimab in advanced cancers. Turning to the study itself: Treatment of patients was with ivuxolimab, an agonistic anti-OX40 (CD134) antibody. Every 2 weeks, patients got intravenous ivuxolimab at one of six dose levels (0.01-10 mg/kg). Dose-escalation subjects each had hepatocellular carcinoma, melanoma, renal cell or head and neck cancer. General study results and limits: Low normalized T-cell clonal expansion was also seen in some nonresponders.

Comments on this clone: Its cognate antigen is unknown.

CDR3 length equals 17 residues. The V gene lost 3 bases and the J gene lost 0 bases, with 12 bases spanning the gap. CDR1 and CDR2 from the germline V gene are KGHSH and LQKENI. TCRdb keeps only in-frame clones here, not all; method: immunoSEQ multiplex PCR. The sample holds about 64,000 clones; 80% to 90% are singletons and the top ten take 2% to 2.5%. The specimen comprised CD4+ or CD8+ T cells sorted from blood, sampled in a trial of the OX40 agonist ivuxolimab. The rearrangement uses TRBV18 and TRBJ2-6; TRBD1 might be the D (6 bases). The receptor's source is an adult with an advanced solid tumor such as melanoma, head and neck, liver or kidney cancer. CDR3 in amino acids: CASSPLTGRSGANVLTF. DNA of the CDR3: TGTGCCAGCTCACCCCTGACAGGCCGCTCTGGGGCCAACGTCCTGACTTTC.